This T cell receptor (beta chain) was found in a study of OX40 agonist ivuxolimab in advanced cancers. About the research overall: One hepatocellular carcinoma and a couple of cutaneous melanoma patients partially responded.

The germline V gene encodes CDR1 KGHSH and CDR2 LQKENI. V was shortened by 6 bases and J by 7 bases, with 16 bases between the two germline ends. The CDR3 has 13 amino acids. A word on this clone: Its antigen is not known.

Sequenced by immunoSEQ multiplex PCR; TCRdb stores in-frame clones only, minus some. In the table there are around 19,000 clones, around 80% of which are singletons. General study findings and limits: Low normalized T-cell clonal expansion also characterized some of the nonresponders.

Cycle 7 day 1, cycle 4 day 1, and baseline were the timepoints at which blood was sampled. The chain employs TRBV18 and TRBJ2-7; D possibly corresponds to TRBD2 (5 bases). Sequenced material: CD4+ or CD8+ T cells sorted from blood, taken in a trial of the OX40 agonist ivuxolimab. This clonotype was obtained from an adult with an advanced solid tumor such as melanoma, head and neck, liver or kidney cancer. The CDR3 here is CASSSPGEGEQYF. For the CDR3, the DNA is TGTGCCAGCTCTTCCCCCGGGGAAGGTGAGCAGTACTTC. The entire variable domain, with the rest obtained from reference TRBV18 and TRBJ2-7, is as follows: NAGVMQNPRHLVRRRGQEARLRCSPMKGHSHVYWYRQLPEEGLKFMVYLQKENIIDESGMPKERFSAEFPKEGPSILRIQQVVRGDSAAYFCASSSPGEGEQYFGPGTRLTVT.